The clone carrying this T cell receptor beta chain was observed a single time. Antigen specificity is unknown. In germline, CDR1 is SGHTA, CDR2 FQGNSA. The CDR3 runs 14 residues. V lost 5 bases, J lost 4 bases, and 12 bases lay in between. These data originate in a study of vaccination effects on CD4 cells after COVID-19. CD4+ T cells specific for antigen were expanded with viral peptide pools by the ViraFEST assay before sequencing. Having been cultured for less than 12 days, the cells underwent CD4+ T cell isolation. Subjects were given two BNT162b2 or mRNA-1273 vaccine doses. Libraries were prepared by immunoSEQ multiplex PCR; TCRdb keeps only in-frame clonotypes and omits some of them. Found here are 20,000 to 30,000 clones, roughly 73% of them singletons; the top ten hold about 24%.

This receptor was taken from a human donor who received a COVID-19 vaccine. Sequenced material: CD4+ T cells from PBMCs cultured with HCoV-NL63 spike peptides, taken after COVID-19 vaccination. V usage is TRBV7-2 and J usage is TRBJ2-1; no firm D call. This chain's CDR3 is CASSVNSAYNEQFF. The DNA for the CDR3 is TGTGCCAGCAGCGTGAACAGTGCGTACAATGAGCAGTTCTTC.